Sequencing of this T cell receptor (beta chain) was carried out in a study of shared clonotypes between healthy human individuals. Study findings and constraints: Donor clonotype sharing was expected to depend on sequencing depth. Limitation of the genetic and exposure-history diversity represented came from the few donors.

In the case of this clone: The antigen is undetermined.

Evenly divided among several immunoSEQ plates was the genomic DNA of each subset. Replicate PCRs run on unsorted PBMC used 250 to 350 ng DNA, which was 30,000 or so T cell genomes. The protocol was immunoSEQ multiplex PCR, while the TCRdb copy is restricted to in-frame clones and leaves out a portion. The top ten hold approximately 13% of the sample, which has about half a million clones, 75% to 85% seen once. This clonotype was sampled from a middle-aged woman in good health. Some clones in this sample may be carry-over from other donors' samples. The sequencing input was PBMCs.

DNA of the CDR3: TGTGCCATTCGAGGGGGCGCTTCCTACGAGCAGTACTTC. Its translation is CAIRGGASYEQYF. The chain links TRBV2 to TRBJ2-7; 7 bases agree with TRBD1. The CDR3 totals 13 residues. Per the germline V gene, CDR1 is SNHLY and CDR2 is FYNNEI. Trimming cost V 10 bases and J 1 base; bases outside gene matches: 7.